This TCR beta chain stems from a study of identifying expanded T cells in peripheral blood (dated 2019 in TCRdb). A note on the overall study: Separate aliquots of the same genomic DNA pool were sequenced to produce technical replicates, and four replicates were compared in pairs.

Results and caveats for the whole study, not just this receptor: The beta-binomial model significantly reduced the number of clones called differentially abundant and the false-positive rate across all healthy-donor time intervals. It was expected by the authors that biological variance in healthy repertoires might increase further over much longer intervals, such as months to years. The binomial model flagged 0.95 to 1.5 differentially abundant clones between technical replicates but around 16 over approximately 2 weeks and 18 to 20 over around four weeks. For all healthy donors, the variance in clone template counts between roughly 2-week samples rose significantly as total template count increased.

CDR1 and CDR2 are drawn from the germline V gene: MNHEY, SVGAGI. The cysteine opens and the phenylalanine closes a CDR3 of 11 amino acids. Only the CDR3 part of the read is kept: 33 bases, read in frame from the first base. The V end loses 5 bases and the J end loses 7 bases, and a stretch of 6 bases separates them. During the collection period, no immune events, such as infections, were documented for the healthy donors. Healthy-donor blood repertoires served as a training cohort to calibrate time-dependent variance in a beta-binomial model of T-cell clone differential abundance. The training cohort included approximately ten healthy donors, of whom 3 were female and 7 were male. The donors were between roughly 25 and 70 years old, with an average age of roughly 40 years. Whole blood from each healthy donor was obtained from a commercial supplier and was collected at three time points 2 to 3 weeks apart. For immunosequencing, genomic DNA was extracted from whole blood that had not been sorted.

TCRbeta CDR3 regions were profiled with the immunoSEQ Assay using bias-controlled multiplex PCR amplification of genomic DNA. On the study's bioinformatics: The absolute abundance of each unique TCRbeta CDR3 region was quantified after sequences were collapsed and filtered. Differential abundance was tested with a binomial (Fisher-equivalent) model and with a beta-binomial model adding time-dependent variance fitted from healthy donors. Clones with fewer than 5 combined templates were removed, and a clone was called differentially abundant if the clone's Benjamini-Hochberg FDR was below 0.01. In the beta-binomial model, variance was expressed as a function of the total template count across the two samples, in the form v = (b*log(k)+a)^2. TCRdb mirrors the immuneACCESS table, restricted to in-frame sequences. Some clones are absent from its copies; in checked studies, under half trace to an unresolved V gene, and the reason for the others is unknown. For V, J and clone size, that table is used; D and trimming come from the DNA. For this sample there are tens of thousands of clones; 70% to 90% appear just once. The top ten constitute 15% to 20% of the sample.

With regard to this clone: Its antigen target is currently unknown. No base qualities exist here, and no much larger clone lies one base off it.

The TCR comes from a person between 18 and 70 years old in good health. The material sequenced was blood. Recombination connected TRBV6-5 to TRBJ2-1, and possibly TRBD2, on 5 matching bases. This receptor has the CDR3 CASSRGNEQFF. The bases read TGTGCCAGCAGTCGCGGGAATGAGCAGTTCTTC.